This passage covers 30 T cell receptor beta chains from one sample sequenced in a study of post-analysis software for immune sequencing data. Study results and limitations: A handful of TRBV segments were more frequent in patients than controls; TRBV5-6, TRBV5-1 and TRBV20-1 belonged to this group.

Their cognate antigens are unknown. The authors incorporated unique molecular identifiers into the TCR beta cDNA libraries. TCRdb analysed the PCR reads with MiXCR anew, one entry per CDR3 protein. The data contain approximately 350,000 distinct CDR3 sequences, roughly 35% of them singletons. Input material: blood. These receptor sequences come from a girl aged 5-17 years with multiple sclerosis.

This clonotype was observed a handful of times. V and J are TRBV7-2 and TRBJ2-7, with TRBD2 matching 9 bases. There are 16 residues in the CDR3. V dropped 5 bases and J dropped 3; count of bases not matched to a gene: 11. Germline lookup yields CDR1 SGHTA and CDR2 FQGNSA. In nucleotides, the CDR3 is TGTGCCAGCAGCATGGGCGGTAGCGGGGGTCTCTACGAGCAGTACTTC. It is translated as CASSMGGSGGLYEQYF.

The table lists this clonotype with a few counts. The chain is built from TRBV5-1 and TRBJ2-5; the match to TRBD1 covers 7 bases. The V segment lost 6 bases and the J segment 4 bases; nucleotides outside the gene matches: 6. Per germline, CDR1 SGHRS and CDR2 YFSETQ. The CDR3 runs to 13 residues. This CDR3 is CASKQGLRETQYF. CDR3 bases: TGCGCCAGCAAACAGGGGTTAAGAGAGACCCAGTACTTC.

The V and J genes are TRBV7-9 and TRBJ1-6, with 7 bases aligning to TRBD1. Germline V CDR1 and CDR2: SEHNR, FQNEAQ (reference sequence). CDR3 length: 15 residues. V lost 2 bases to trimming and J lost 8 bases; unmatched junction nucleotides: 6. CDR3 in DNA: TGTGCCAGCAGCTTAAATGGGGACAGTTATTCACCCCTCCACTTT. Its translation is CASSLNGDSYSPLHF.

Here the CDR3 reads CAWNRDSNQPQHF. The CDR3 DNA follows: TGTGCCTGGAACCGGGATAGCAATCAGCCCCAGCATTTT. V usage is TRBV30 and J usage is TRBJ1-5, with D unresolved. The CDR3 length is 13 residues. The V end was cut by 4 bases, the J end by 0 bases, with 7 bases between. The V gene's germline CDR1 is GTSNPN and CDR2 SVGIG (reference sequence).

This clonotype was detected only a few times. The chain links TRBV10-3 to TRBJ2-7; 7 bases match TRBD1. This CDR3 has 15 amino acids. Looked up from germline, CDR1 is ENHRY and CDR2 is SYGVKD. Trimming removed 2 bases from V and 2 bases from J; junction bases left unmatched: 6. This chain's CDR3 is CAISEVLDRPYEQYF. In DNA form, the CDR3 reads TGTGCCATCAGTGAGGTGTTGGACAGGCCCTACGAGCAGTACTTC.

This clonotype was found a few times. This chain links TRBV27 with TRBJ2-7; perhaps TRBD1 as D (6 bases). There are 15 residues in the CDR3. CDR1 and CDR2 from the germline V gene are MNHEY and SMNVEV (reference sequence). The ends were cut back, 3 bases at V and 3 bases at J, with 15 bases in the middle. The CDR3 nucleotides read TGTGCCAGCAGTTTGCAGGGGTCGGGATACTACGAGCAGTACTTC. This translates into CASSLQGSGYYEQYF.

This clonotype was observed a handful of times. CDR3 in DNA: TGTGCCAGCAGCCTTGAGGGGGGGCGGGACATTCAGTACTTC. This gives the protein CASSLEGGRDIQYF. The chain joins TRBV12-3 or TRBV12-4 to TRBJ2-4; tentative D call: TRBD2 (7 bases). This CDR3 is 14 amino acids long. With 6 bases removed from V and 8 bases from J, the gap between germline ends came to 17 bases.

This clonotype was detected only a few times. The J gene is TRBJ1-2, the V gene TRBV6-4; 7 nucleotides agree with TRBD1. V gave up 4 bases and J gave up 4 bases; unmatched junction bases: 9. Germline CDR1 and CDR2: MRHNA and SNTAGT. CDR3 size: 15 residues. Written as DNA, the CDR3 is TGTGCCAGCAGTGTCCGACAGGGCGTCGGCTATGGCTACACCTTC. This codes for CASSVRQGVGYGYTF.

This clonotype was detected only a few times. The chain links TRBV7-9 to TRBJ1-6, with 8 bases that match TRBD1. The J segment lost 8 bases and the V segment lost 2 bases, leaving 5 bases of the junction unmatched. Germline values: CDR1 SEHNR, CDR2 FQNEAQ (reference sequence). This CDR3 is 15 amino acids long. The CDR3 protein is CASSLRTGQDSPLHF. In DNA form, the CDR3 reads TGTGCCAGCAGCTTAAGGACAGGGCAAGATTCACCCCTCCACTTT.

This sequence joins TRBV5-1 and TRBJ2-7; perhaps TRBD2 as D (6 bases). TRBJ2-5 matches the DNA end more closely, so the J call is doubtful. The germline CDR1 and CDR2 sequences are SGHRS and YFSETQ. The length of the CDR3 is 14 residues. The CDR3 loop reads CASSLVGGEGTQYF. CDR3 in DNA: TGCGCCAGCAGCTTGGTTGGCGGGGAAGGGACCCAGTACTTC.

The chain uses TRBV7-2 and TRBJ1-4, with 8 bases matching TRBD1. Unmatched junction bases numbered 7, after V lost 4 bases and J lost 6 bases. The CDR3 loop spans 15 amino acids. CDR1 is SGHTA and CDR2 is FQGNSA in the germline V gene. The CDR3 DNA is TGTGCCAGCAGCTACCCCGGGACAGGCGATGAAAAACTGTTTTTT. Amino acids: CASSYPGTGDEKLFF.

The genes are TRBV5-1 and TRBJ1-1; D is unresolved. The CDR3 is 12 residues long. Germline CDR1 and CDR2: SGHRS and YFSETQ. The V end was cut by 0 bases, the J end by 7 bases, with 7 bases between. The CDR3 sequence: CASSLAPGEAFF. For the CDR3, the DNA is TGCGCCAGCAGCTTGGCCCCAGGTGAAGCTTTCTTT.

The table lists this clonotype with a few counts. The CDR3 coding sequence is TGCAGTGCTAGAGATAGGGACAGGGGATGGGAGACCCAGTACTTC. It specifies CSARDRDRGWETQYF. This chain uses TRBV20-1 with TRBJ2-5; 10 positions match TRBD1. Trimming removed 0 bases from V and 5 bases from J; junction bases left unmatched: 6. This CDR3 region has 15 residues. CDR1 is DFQATT and CDR2 is SNEGSKA in the germline V gene (reference sequence).

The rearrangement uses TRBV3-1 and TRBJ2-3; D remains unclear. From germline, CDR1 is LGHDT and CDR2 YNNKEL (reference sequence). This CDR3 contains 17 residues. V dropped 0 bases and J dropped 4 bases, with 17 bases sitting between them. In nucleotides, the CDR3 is TGTGCCAGCAGCCAAGATTCGTCGGGCTCTGGCGCAGATACGCAGTATTTT. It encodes CASSQDSSGSGADTQYF.

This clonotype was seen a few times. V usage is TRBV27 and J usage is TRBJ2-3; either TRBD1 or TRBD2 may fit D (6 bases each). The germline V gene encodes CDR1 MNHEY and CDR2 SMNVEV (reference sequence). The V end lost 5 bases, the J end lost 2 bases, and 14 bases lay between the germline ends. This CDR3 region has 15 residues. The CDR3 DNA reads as TGTGCCAGCAGTCCAAGGGGGGCACCCACAGATACGCAGTATTTT. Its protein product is CASSPRGAPTDTQYF.

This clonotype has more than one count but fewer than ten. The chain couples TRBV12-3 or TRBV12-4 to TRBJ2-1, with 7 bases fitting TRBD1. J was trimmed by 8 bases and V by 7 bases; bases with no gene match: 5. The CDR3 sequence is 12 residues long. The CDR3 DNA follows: TGTGCCAGCACCCGGACAGGTGATGAGCAGTTCTTC. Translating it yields CASTRTGDEQFF.

The CDR3 spells CASSFQGQWGYTF. CDR3 coding DNA: TGTGCCAGCAGTTTCCAGGGCCAGTGGGGCTACACCTTC. This chain connects TRBV6-5 to TRBJ1-2, with D possibly being TRBD1 (5 bases). The CDR3 extends over 13 amino acids. Trimming took off 4 bases at V and 8 bases at J, with 14 bases between the two ends. The germline V gene encodes CDR1 MNHEY and CDR2 SVGAGI.

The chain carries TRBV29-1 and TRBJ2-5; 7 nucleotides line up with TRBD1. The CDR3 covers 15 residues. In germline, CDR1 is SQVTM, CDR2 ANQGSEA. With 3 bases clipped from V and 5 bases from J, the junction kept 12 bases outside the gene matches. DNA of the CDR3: TGCAGCGTTGATTTTGGGGACAGCTCCAGGGAGACCCAGTACTTC. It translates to CSVDFGDSSRETQYF.

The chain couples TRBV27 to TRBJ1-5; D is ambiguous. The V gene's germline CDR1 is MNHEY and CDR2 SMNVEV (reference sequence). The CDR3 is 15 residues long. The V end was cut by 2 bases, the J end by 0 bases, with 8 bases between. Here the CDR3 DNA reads TGTGCCAGCAGTTTACGGTCAGGTAGCAATCAGCCCCAGCATTTT. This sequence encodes CASSLRSGSNQPQHF.

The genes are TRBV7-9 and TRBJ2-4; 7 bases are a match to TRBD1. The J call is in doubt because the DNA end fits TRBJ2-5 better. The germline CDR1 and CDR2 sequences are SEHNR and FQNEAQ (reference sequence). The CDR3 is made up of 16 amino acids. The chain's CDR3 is CASSPHPGTAQETQYF. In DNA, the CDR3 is TGTGCCAGCAGCCCACATCCAGGGACAGCCCAAGAGACCCAGTACTTC.

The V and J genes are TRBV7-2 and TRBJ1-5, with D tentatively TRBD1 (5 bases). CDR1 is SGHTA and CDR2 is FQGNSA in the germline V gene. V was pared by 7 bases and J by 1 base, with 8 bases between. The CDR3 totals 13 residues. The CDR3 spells CASTGLSNQPQHF. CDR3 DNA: TGTGCCAGCACAGGGCTCAGCAATCAGCCCCAGCATTTT.

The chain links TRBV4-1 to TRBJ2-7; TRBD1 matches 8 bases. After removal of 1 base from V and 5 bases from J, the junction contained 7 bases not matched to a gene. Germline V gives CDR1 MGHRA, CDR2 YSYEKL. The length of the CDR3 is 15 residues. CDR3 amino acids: CASSQVGQGLDEQYF. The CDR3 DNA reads TGCGCCAGCAGCCAAGTCGGACAGGGTCTCGACGAGCAGTACTTC.

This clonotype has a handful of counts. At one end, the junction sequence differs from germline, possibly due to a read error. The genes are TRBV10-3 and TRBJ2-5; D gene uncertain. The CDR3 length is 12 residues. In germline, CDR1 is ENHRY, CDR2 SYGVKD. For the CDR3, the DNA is TGTGCCATCAGTGACCCCCAAGAGACCCTGTACTTC. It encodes CAISDPQETLYF.

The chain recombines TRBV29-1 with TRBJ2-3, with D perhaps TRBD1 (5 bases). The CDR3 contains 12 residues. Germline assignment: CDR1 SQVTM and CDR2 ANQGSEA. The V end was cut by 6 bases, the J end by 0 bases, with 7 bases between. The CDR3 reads CSVGVSTDTQYF. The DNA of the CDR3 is TGCAGCGTAGGGGTTAGCACAGATACGCAGTATTTT.

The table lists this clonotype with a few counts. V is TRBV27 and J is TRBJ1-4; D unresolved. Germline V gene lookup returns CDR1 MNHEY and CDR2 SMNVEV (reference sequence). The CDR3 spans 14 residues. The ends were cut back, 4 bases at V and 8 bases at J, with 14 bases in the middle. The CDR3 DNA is TGTGCCAGCAGTTCCCTAATGGCGGAGGAAAAACTGTTTTTT. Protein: CASSSLMAEEKLFF. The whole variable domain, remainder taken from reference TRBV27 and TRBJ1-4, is EAQVTQNPRYLITVTGKKLTVTCSQNMNHEYMSWYRQDPGLGLRQIYYSMNVEVTDKGDVPEGYKVSRKEKRNFPLILESPSPNQTSLYFCASSSLMAEEKLFFGSGTQLSVL.

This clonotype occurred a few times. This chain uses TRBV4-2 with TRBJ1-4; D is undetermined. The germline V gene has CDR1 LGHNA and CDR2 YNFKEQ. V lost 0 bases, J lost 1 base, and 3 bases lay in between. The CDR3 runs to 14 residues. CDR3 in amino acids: CASSQDKTNEKLFF. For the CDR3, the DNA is TGTGCCAGCAGCCAAGATAAAACTAATGAAAAACTGTTTTTT.

As DNA, the CDR3 is TGTGCCAGCAGCTTAGACTGGACAGGGGGTTTCTACGAGCAGTACTTC. Amino acid sequence: CASSLDWTGGFYEQYF. V is TRBV7-8 and J is TRBJ2-7; 10 bases match TRBD1. Trimming cost V 1 base and J 3 bases; bases outside gene matches: 6. The CDR3 sequence is 16 residues long. CDR1 and CDR2 from the germline V gene are SGHVS and FQNEAQ.

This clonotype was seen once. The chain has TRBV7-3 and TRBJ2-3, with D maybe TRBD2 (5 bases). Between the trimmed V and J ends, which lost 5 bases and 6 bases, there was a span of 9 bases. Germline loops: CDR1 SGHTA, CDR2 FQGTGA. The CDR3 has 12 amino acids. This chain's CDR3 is CASSAGGDTQYF. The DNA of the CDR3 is TGTGCCAGCAGCGCAGGCGGGGATACGCAGTATTTT. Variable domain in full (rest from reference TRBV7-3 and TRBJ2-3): GAGVSQTPSNKVTEKGKYVELRCDPISGHTALYWYRQSLGQGPEFLIYFQGTGAADDSGLPNDRFFAVRPEGSVSTLKIQRTERGDSAVYLCASSAGGDTQYFGPGTRLTVL.

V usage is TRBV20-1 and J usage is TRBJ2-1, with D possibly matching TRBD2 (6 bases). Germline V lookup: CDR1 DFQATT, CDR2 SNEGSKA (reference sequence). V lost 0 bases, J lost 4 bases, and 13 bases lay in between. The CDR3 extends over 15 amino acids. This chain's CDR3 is CSARDRIAEYNEQFF. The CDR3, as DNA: TGCAGTGCTAGAGATCGGATAGCGGAGTACAATGAGCAGTTCTTC.

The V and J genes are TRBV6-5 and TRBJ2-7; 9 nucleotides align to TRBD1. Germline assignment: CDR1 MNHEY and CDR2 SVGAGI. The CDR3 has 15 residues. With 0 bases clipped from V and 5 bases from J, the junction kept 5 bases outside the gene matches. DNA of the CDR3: TGTGCCAGCAGTTACTCCGGACAGGGGTTTCACGAGCAGTACTTC. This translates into CASSYSGQGFHEQYF.